This is a list of T cell receptor beta chains from one sample in a study of shared clonotypes between healthy human individuals. Measured with immunoSEQ multiplex PCR; TCRdb has only the in-frame clones, and not every one. This sample carries over 2,000,000 clones, about 94% of them seen once, and the ten largest clones take 1.5% to 2%. Sequencing was carried out using naive CD8+ T cells from PBMCs. All receptors come from a young man in good health. Some clones in this sample may be carry-over from other donors' samples. The CDR3 runs from the conserved cysteine through the conserved F or W. A D gene is named only where the DNA matches it firmly. Size values are once, few and many counts, or a class for expanded clones, and some rows have none.

V gene	D gene	J gene	clone size	CDR3 protein	CDR3 DNA
TRBV5-8	TRBD2	TRBJ2-7	NA	CASSLVGGLSYEQYF	TGTGCCAGCAGCTTGGTGGGAGGGCTCTCCTACGAGCAGTACTTC
TRBV9	NA	TRBJ1-2	NA	CASSSQYNYGYTF	TGTGCCAGCAGCTCCCAGTATAACTATGGCTACACCTTC
TRBV27	TRBD2	TRBJ2-1	NA	CASSLASSGIGFYREQFF	TGTGCCAGCAGTTTAGCTAGTAGCGGGATCGGGTTTTACAGAGAGCAGTTCTTC
TRBV19	TRBD1	TRBJ1-5	NA	CASSPGQGMNQPQHF	TGTGCCAGTAGTCCGGGACAGGGGATGAACCAGCCCCAGCATTTT
TRBV9	NA	TRBJ2-7	NA	CASSAGPASSYEQYF	TGTGCCAGCAGCGCAGGACCGGCAAGCTCCTACGAGCAGTACTTC
TRBV6-1	NA	TRBJ2-7	NA	CASSEAVWGYEQYF	TGTGCCAGCAGTGAAGCCGTTTGGGGTTACGAGCAGTACTTC
TRBV9	TRBD1	TRBJ2-5	NA	CASSADRAQTQYF	TGTGCCAGCAGCGCAGACAGGGCCCAGACCCAGTACTTC
TRBV6-1	NA	TRBJ2-7	few	CASSGQSSGAAYEQYF	TGTGCCAGCAGTGGCCAGAGCAGTGGGGCAGCCTACGAGCAGTACTTC
TRBV4-2	TRBD2	TRBJ2-1	NA	CASSPGLAGGPGEQFF	TGTGCCAGCAGCCCCGGGTTAGCGGGAGGGCCAGGTGAGCAGTTCTTC
TRBV27	NA	TRBJ2-2	NA	CASSFRAGELFF	TGTGCCAGCAGTTTCAGGGCCGGGGAGCTGTTTTTT
TRBV6-6	NA	TRBJ1-5	NA	CASSYLNQPQHF	TGTGCCAGCAGTTACTTGAATCAGCCCCAGCATTTT
TRBV7-9	NA	TRBJ2-7	NA	CASSPEGPSSKQYF	TGTGCCAGCAGCCCCGAGGGGCCATCTTCCAAGCAGTACTTC